What follows are 13 T cell receptor beta chains derived from one specimen sequenced in a study of T cells in Graves' hyperthyroidism and ophthalmopathy. TCR beta CDR3 region amplification was performed from RNA transcripts. When the TCR CDR3 underwent first-round RT-PCR, the HTBI primer set was used. A single record per CDR3 protein comes from TCRdb applying MiXCR to the multiplex PCR reads. The sample yields around 420,000 distinct CDR3 sequences, roughly 15% seen once. Source material: blood. These receptors were taken from a woman younger than 30 with Graves' hyperthyroidism.

Many counts were recorded for this clonotype. V usage is TRBV7-8 and J usage is TRBJ2-5; 11 bases fit TRBD2. V lost 1 base and J lost 5; bases outside the gene matches: 6. This CDR3 is built from 16 residues. CDR1 and CDR2 (germline): SGHVS, FQNEAQ. This chain's CDR3 is CASSLGLAGPVETQYF. CDR3 DNA: TGTGCCAGCAGCTTAGGACTAGCGGGACCGGTGGAGACCCAGTACTTC.

The gene calls are TRBV9 and TRBJ2-7, with D possibly being TRBD1 (5 bases). Germline-derived CDR1 and CDR2 are SGDLS and YYNGEE. The V gene lost 3 bases and the J gene lost 0 bases, with 13 bases spanning the gap. The CDR3 has 15 residues. As DNA, the CDR3 is TGTGCCAGCAGCGAGGGGCCCGAGAGCTCCTACGAGCAGTACTTC. Its translation is CASSEGPESSYEQYF.

This clonotype was detected many times. The chain recombines TRBV2 with TRBJ1-4; 7 bases are shared with TRBD1. Germline trimming cut 3 bases from V and 7 bases from J; bases unmatched to any gene: 5. The CDR3 has 14 residues. Germline CDR1 SNHLY, CDR2 FYNNEI. CDR3 nucleotides: TGTGCCAGCAGTGATATGACAGGGACTGAAAAACTGTTTTTT. This gives the protein CASSDMTGTEKLFF.

This clonotype was found many times. This sequence joins TRBV15 and TRBJ2-3; D is tentatively TRBD1 or TRBD2 (5 bases each). Between the trimmed V and J ends, which lost 2 bases and 7 bases, there was a span of 7 bases. Germline CDR1 LNHNV, CDR2 YYDKDF (reference sequence). CDR3 length equals 12 residues. Here the CDR3 reads CATSRRGNTQYF. In nucleotides, the CDR3 is TGTGCCACCAGCAGACGGGGCAATACGCAGTATTTT.

This clonotype was found a few times. V usage is TRBV9 and J usage is TRBJ2-3, with 9 bases that match TRBD1. V gave up 3 bases and J gave up 3 bases; unmatched junction bases: 5. The CDR3 spans 15 residues. The germline CDR1 and CDR2 sequences are SGDLS and YYNGEE. The CDR3 sequence: CASSAGQGRTDTQYF. CDR3 DNA: TGTGCCAGCAGCGCGGGACAGGGAAGGACAGATACGCAGTATTTT.

This clonotype was observed at least ten times. This rearrangement joins TRBV9 to TRBJ1-1; TRBD1 agrees at 9 bases. The CDR3 contains 14 residues. Germline V gives CDR1 SGDLS, CDR2 YYNGEE. Trimming removed 4 bases from V and 3 bases from J; junction bases left unmatched: 4. CDR3 region: CASSFRDRDTEAFF. The CDR3 bases are TGTGCCAGCAGCTTCCGGGACAGGGACACTGAAGCTTTCTTT. The variable domain in full, completed from reference TRBV9 and TRBJ1-1, reads DSGVTQTPKHLITATGQRVTLRCSPRSGDLSVYWYQQSLDQGLQFLIQYYNGEERAKGNILERFSAQQFPDLHSELNLSSLELGDSALYFCASSFRDRDTEAFFGQGTRLTVV.

The CDR3 here is CASSLVGRAYGYTF. Here the CDR3 DNA reads TGTGCCAGCAGCTTGGTCGGCAGGGCCTATGGCTACACCTTC. The chain uses TRBV5-4 and TRBJ1-2, with a possible D match to TRBD1 (5 bases). Deletions cut 0 bases from V and 4 bases from J, with 10 bases between. The CDR3 has 14 amino acids. CDR1 and CDR2 (germline): SGHNT, YYREEE (reference sequence).

This clonotype occurred many times. V is TRBV6-1 and J is TRBJ2-3; TRBD1 or TRBD2 may be the D gene (5 bases each). The V gene's germline CDR1 is MNHNS and CDR2 SASEGT. The CDR3 is 15 amino acids. Trimming took off 2 bases at V and 5 bases at J, with 14 bases between the two ends. CDR3 protein: CASSERYGAGDTQYF. The CDR3 region has the DNA TGTGCCAGCAGTGAACGGTATGGGGCGGGAGATACGCAGTATTTT.

The chain has TRBV20-1 and TRBJ2-2; 8 positions match TRBD2. The germline V gene has CDR1 DFQATT and CDR2 SNEGSKA (reference sequence). The CDR3 contains 15 residues. The J segment lost 3 bases and the V segment lost 2 bases, leaving 5 bases of the junction unmatched. The CDR3 DNA sequence: TGCAGTGCTAGAAGGCTAGCGGGTGACACCGGGGAGCTGTTTTTT. Translated, it gives CSARRLAGDTGELFF.

This clonotype was recorded many times. The chain has TRBV11-3 and TRBJ2-3; 7 bases line up with TRBD1. Per the germline V gene, CDR1 is SGHNT and CDR2 is YENEEA. The CDR3 has 14 residues. V lost 4 bases, J lost 4 bases, and 5 bases stayed unmatched. CDR3 protein: CASSSGQFADTQYF. The CDR3 bases are TGTGCCAGCAGCTCGGGACAGTTCGCAGATACGCAGTATTTT.

This clonotype was detected once. The chain carries TRBV20-1 and TRBJ2-7; 13 bases line up with TRBD2. The germline V gene encodes CDR1 DFQATT and CDR2 SNEGSKA (reference sequence). Trimming at V came to 1 base and at J to 4 bases, leaving 13 bases not matched to a gene. This CDR3 has 18 residues. CDR3 amino acids: CSARGLGLAGEGGYEQYF. The CDR3 nucleotides read TGCAGTGCTAGAGGTCTCGGACTAGCGGGAGAGGGAGGGTACGAGCAGTACTTC.

The chain carries TRBV27 and TRBJ2-6; D might be TRBD1 (5 bases). Germline lookup yields CDR1 MNHEY and CDR2 SMNVEV (reference sequence). V lost 5 bases to trimming and J lost 2 bases, with 16 bases between them. This CDR3 is built from 17 residues. The CDR3 here is CASSPDRVPTGANVLTF. As DNA, the CDR3 is TGTGCCAGCAGTCCAGACAGAGTCCCCACTGGGGCCAACGTCCTGACTTTC.

Worth noting for this clonotype: Possible read error: a much larger clone is one base away. The DNA of the CDR3 is TGCAGTGCTAGAGATACGAGGTCAACCTACGAGCAGCACTTC. It encodes CSARDTRSTYEQHF. V gene TRBV20-1 combines with J gene TRBJ2-7; D is unclear. The CDR3 runs 14 residues. Germline loops: CDR1 DFQATT, CDR2 SNEGSKA (reference sequence).